The sequence of this TCR beta chain was determined in a study of regulatory T cells in long-lasting Graves disease. Study-wide results and caveats: TRBV28 was favored in persistent disease, as were TRBJ1-2 and TRBJ2-5. The TCR repertoire of persistent Graves' patients was less diverse than that of newly diagnosed ones.

The sample holds one count of this clonotype. Antigen: not known. CDR3 length equals 14 residues. Trimming stripped 3 bases from V and 7 bases from J, with 16 bases between. Germline loops: CDR1 GTSNPN, CDR2 SVGIG (reference sequence). This sample's time point: newly diagnosed GD, antithyroid drugs for less than 3 months. Researchers made the TCR library from RNA that was extracted from PBMCs. EDTA tubes were used for drawing around 9.7 milliliters of peripheral blood. Sequencing libraries for TCR beta were prepared with iRepertoire HTBI primers and Arm-PCR of CDR3 regions. One entry per CDR3 protein results from TCRdb running MiXCR on the multiplex PCR reads. The sample has approximately 440,000 distinct CDR3 sequences, around 16% seen once. The same data also went into a second study, on T cells in Graves' hyperthyroidism and ophthalmopathy. That paper adds: Clinical symptoms, serum thyroxine and TRAb, thyroid ultrasound and orbital computed tomography together formed the diagnostic basis.

The rearrangement links TRBV30 to TRBJ2-1; TRBD2 might be the D (6 bases). The TCR sequence derives from a man between 40 and 49 years old with Graves disease. This sample comprised peripheral blood mononuclear cells (PBMCs), obtained at new diagnosis, from a patient treated with antithyroid drugs. CDR3 sequence reads: CAWSVRRAGNEQFF. CDR3 DNA sequence: TGTGCCTGGAGCGTGAGGAGGGCCGGAAATGAGCAGTTCTTC.